Sequencing of this T cell receptor beta chain was carried out in a study of post-analysis software for immune sequencing data. General study results and limits: The study found significantly lower normalized Chao1 diversity in multiple sclerosis patients than in controls. Five or six TRBV segments, TRBV5-6, TRBV5-1 and TRBV20-1 among them, were found more frequent in patients than controls.

Libraries were made from TCR beta cDNA, and they carried unique molecular identifiers. One entry per CDR3 protein results from TCRdb running MiXCR on the PCR reads. The sample records about 500,000 distinct CDR3 sequences, roughly 45% being singletons. Regarding this clonotype: Its matching antigen is unknown.

The CDR3 covers 16 residues. The germline CDR1 and CDR2 sequences are DFQATT and SNEGSKA (reference sequence). Trimming took off 3 bases at V and 1 base at J, with 17 bases between the two ends. The sequence was collected from a girl aged 5-17 years with multiple sclerosis. Sequencing was done on a sample of blood. The rearrangement links TRBV20-1 to TRBJ2-3; maybe TRBD1 (6 bases). The CDR3 region is CSARPVGGWGTDTQYF. CDR3 sequence (DNA): TGCAGTGCTAGGCCCGTAGGGGGTTGGGGCACAGATACGCAGTATTTT.